The present T cell receptor beta chain was sequenced within a study of T cell changes during pregnancy in multiple sclerosis. Data came from immunoSEQ multiplex PCR; TCRdb stores just in-frame clones and leaves some out. This table holds 45,000 to 60,000 clones, roughly 90% found once. The CDR3 has 15 amino acids. V lost 2 bases, J lost 6 bases, and 5 bases stayed unmatched. The V gene's germline CDR1 is SGHDT and CDR2 YYEEEE. V and J are TRBV5-6 and TRBJ2-3; TRBD2 aligns across 11 bases. The input for sequencing was CD8+ T cells from peripheral blood mononuclear cells, taken before pregnancy. The receptor was isolated from a female donor with multiple sclerosis, enrolled in a pregnancy study. This CDR3 is CASSFGLAGGDTQYF. CDR3 coding DNA: TGTGCCAGCAGCTTCGGCCTAGCGGGGGGTGATACGCAGTATTTT.